The T cell receptor beta chain under discussion was sequenced for a study of cytomegalovirus exposure and HLA in healthy donors listed by TCRdb under 2017. At the level of the whole study: According to an earlier analysis of a few hundred of the donors, 200 million or so T cells yielded some 110 million unique TCR beta sequences and about 300 Gb of sequence data. Roughly 310 gigabases of sequencing data and tens of millions of unique TCR sequences were included in an early release covering around 600 HLA-typed donors. Among the roughly 400 genotyped donors, about 83% belonged to the genetic ancestry cluster associated with self-reported Caucasian donors. The study aimed to test whether signatures of past pathogen exposure could be identified by cataloging public T cell receptors. The study profiled the T cell repertoires of 500 to 800 subjects by immunosequencing and related them to cytomegalovirus serostatus. A separate validation cohort of some 130 different subjects was used in addition to the approximately 640-subject first cohort. The study combined high-throughput TCR immunosequencing, statistical association of individual TCRs with disease status, and machine learning to predict cytomegalovirus infection status. A later analysis re-examined previously published TCR beta repertoires from just over 650 donors and added high-resolution HLA genotyping to investigate patterns of TCR occurrence. Rather than drawing on any new phenotypic data, the later analysis identified candidate immune exposures from TCR beta sequences and the way those sequences occurred across donors. An earlier analysis of approximately 630 of the donors applied high-throughput TCR beta sequencing to assess whether each TCR beta V gene segment acted as functional or pseudogenic. Alongside the repertoire data, information on donor age, sex, ethnicity and CMV serostatus was compiled. A later genetic analysis used genome-wide SNP genotypes for about 65% of the 666 donors, treating that subset as a discovery cohort. All discovery cohort repertoires had been generated using a single sequencing platform. Class I and class II HLA loci were covered by the typing at four-digit resolution. The number of typed donors differed by locus: roughly 620-630 for A, B, C, DRB1 and DQB1; approximately 520 for DQA1; fewer than 610 for DPA1; and some 450 for DPB1. Four or five DR-DQ haplotypes were handled as single units for association and clustering, since linkage in the cohort was strong. Among a few hundred genotyped donors of the cohort, an average of roughly 240,000 unique TCR beta nucleotide sequences were sequenced per donor, approximately 20% of them non-productive. Broader findings and caveats from the paper: In vitro tests confirmed that a few of the cytomegalovirus-associated TCR beta chains recognize cytomegalovirus antigens. Because some donors lacked HLA typing at each locus, the association tests relied only on the typed subset. A further reported finding was that TCR beta sequences accurately predicted the HLA-A and HLA-B alleles for most subjects in the first cohort. A later analysis reported that several top co-occurrence clusters appeared linked to parvovirus B19, influenza, CMV and Epstein-Barr virus. A cluster of highly shared sequence variants was judged likely to be a technical artifact of the sequencing pipeline. Approximately 16 rarely observed V segments, including chromosome 9 orphons, were excluded from the earlier analysis of a few hundred of the donors because counts were too low. Linkage disequilibrium might explain the correlated functional status among segregating V segments, but an unknown experimental factor could not be ruled out. A later analysis found that TCR association rates varied across HLA loci, with DRB1 alleles showing the most associated TCRs and HLA-C alleles the fewest. In a later analysis, most CMV-associated TCR beta chains were found to appear HLA-restricted, with HLA associations seemingly driven largely by CMV exposure. When HLA alleles, especially DR and DQ, strongly co-occurred, TCR associations were difficult to assign to individual alleles. This cohort had only TCR beta chains sequenced, and the lack of alpha or paired-chain data limited which features could be detected. Some IMGT-functional V segments, including TRBV6-2 and TRBV6-3, could not be told apart with the 87-base-pair reads, so those segments were excluded. In a later analysis, HLA-associated TCR beta chains were found to be more clonally expanded and to have lower generation probabilities than equally common non-associated chains. In an earlier analysis of approximately 590 of the donors, most TCR beta V segments were observed in productive rearrangements about 90% or about 30% of the time, broadly matching IMGT annotations. An association between a missense DCLRE1C variant and V-gene and J-gene trimming of TCR beta chains was found in a later genetic analysis and replicated in an independent cohort. The authors suggested that the approach could potentially be extended to other disease states and immunological phenotypes. In the study, 164 TCR beta chains were listed as associated with cytomegalovirus. Roughly uniform sequencing depth across donors was assumed in presence/absence analyses, although this assumption may not hold. For the cohort, immune exposure information was limited to CMV serostatus. A later genetic analysis reported fewer N-insertions in productive TCRs among donors in an Asian-associated ancestry cluster than the approximately 700-donor mean. In both the original and validation cohorts, the classifier was reported to diagnose cytomegalovirus status with high specificity and sensitivity. While some public TCRs were present in many individuals, most TCR sequences turned up only very rarely across donors. A later analysis associated about 17,000 TCR beta sequences with specific HLA alleles at a false discovery rate of 0.05.

Worth noting for this clone: Its antigen target is currently unknown. No base-level quality is on record; no much larger clone is a single base apart.

V is pruned by 2 bases and J by 2 bases, leaving 3 bases of the junction without a gene match. The CDR3, from cysteine to phenylalanine, totals 14 residues. This entry keeps only the CDR3 DNA: 42 bases, framed from base 1. The germline V gene (reference sequence) supplies CDR1 MNHEY and CDR2 SMNVEV. Libraries were constructed by the immunoSEQ multiplex PCR assay. A mixture of 60 forward primers for TCR Vbeta segments and 13 reverse primers for TCR Jbeta segments was used in the multiplex PCR. Amplification of the CDR3 region of rearranged TCR beta genes was performed with a multiplex PCR assay on genomic DNA. Amplified TCR beta libraries were sequenced as 87-base-pair reads on the Illumina HiSeq System. The published analysis was carried out like this. A later analysis counted about 80 million unique TCR beta chains across the 550 to 750 repertoires, and some 12 million of these chains were shared by at least two donors. Raw reads were error-corrected and collapsed into unique sequences with a nearest-neighbor algorithm that merged closely related sequences to remove PCR and sequencing errors. V, D and J gene segments were assigned by aligning CDR3 sequences to IMGT reference sequences. For a sequence to be retained, a match of at least six nucleotides to both a V gene segment and a J gene segment was required. Rearrangements were classified as productive when the CDR3 lacked stop codons and remained in frame with V and J, and all other rearrangements were classified as non-productive. Following IMGT convention, CDR3 was defined as the stretch from the second conserved V-encoded cysteine up to the conserved J-encoded phenylalanine. Sequences without an unambiguous match to a single V gene segment were excluded from the earlier analysis of 587 of the donors. An earlier analysis of about 590 of the donors classified V segments as functional when productive rearrangements were above 56.7% and as segregating when the standard deviation between donors was above 5%. A statistical classification framework was developed to diagnose cytomegalovirus status using the catalog of TCR beta chain sequences. In a later analysis, TCR nucleotide sequences were compared against IMGT/GENE-DB human TR gene sequences so that V and J genes could be assigned. The TCRdist pipeline was used in a later analysis to assign CDR3 sequences and most-parsimonious VDJ recombination scenarios. In a later analysis, each TCR beta chain was defined by its CDR3 amino acid sequence together with its V-gene family, and reads lacking a unique V-gene family were excluded. A later analysis removed 450 to 600 highly shared, low-generation-probability nucleotide sequences to deal with suspected cross-contamination and a sequencing artifact. For each public chain, a later analysis derived a clonal expansion index from normalized ranks of inferred template counts within each repertoire. In a later analysis, generation probabilities were computed with a VDJ recombination model fitted to out-of-frame rearrangements, and the resulting probabilities were checked against IGoR. Hypergeometric tests were used in a later analysis to score TCR-TCR, TCR-HLA and TCR-CMV co-occurrence, with a repertoire-size bias correction applied to the TCR pairs. To estimate false discovery rates, a later analysis permuted the HLA or CMV assignments 20 times. A later analysis grouped co-occurring TCRs with DBSCAN, adding TCRdist sequence similarity when clustering within HLA-allele-positive subsets. Repertoires with fewer than 30,000 or more than 120,000 public chains, plus five repertoires with anomalous nucleotide sharing, were excluded from co-occurrence clustering. This immuneACCESS table, as held by TCRdb, lists in-frame sequences with V and J called but not all clones. Of the missing ones, under half trace to an unresolved V gene in checked studies; the others have no known cause. V, J and clone size are those of that table, while D and trimming were read from the DNA. This sample lists roughly 160,000 clones; approximately 82% were detected once. About 7.7% of the sample is held by the ten biggest clonotypes.

In total, 600 or so healthy bone marrow donors made up the cohort. Cohort members were all nominally healthy when sampled, although unrecorded immune exposures were likely present. The donor was CMV seropositive and was included in the group of 290 or so seropositive cohort members. Each donor provided a peripheral blood sample, and peripheral blood mononuclear cells were used for TCR beta sequencing. Genomic DNA extraction from the blood cell samples was performed with the Qiagen DNeasy Blood Extraction Kit. The sequencing input was PBMCs. This TCR was recovered from a woman aged 40 to 50 in good health and CMV-seropositive. Recombination joined TRBV27 with TRBJ2-7; TRBD2 aligns with 7 central bases. The bases are TGTGCCAGCAGTTTAAGCCGGGGGGCCTACGAGCAGTACTTC. Its protein is CASSLSRGAYEQYF.